A selection of T cell receptor beta chains follows, all from one sample in a study of regulatory T cells in long-lasting Graves disease. TCRdb fed the multiplex PCR reads into MiXCR, producing one record per CDR3 protein. The table lists 500,000 to 800,000 distinct CDR3 sequences, about 30% of them singletons. The sample in question was peripheral blood mononuclear cells (PBMCs), obtained when the disease was refractory, from a patient treated with antithyroid drugs. These receptors were taken from a female donor with Graves disease. The CDR3 runs from the conserved cysteine through the conserved F or W. The D gene is left open where the match is weak. Clone size, where shown, is once, few, many, or a class for clones that have expanded.

cdr3_nt cdr3_aa clone_size v_call d_call j_call
TGTGCCAGTCGCCGTCGAACAGGGGACCACAATCAGCCCCAGCATTTT CASRRRTGDHNQPQHF . TRBV19 TRBD1 TRBJ1-5
TGCAGCGTTCGCACCAGGGGAGGAGAGACCCAGTACTTC CSVRTRGGETQYF few TRBV29-1 . TRBJ2-5
TGTGCCAGCAGTTTCCCTAGGGGGAATTCACCCCTCCACTTT CASSFPRGNSPLHF few TRBV28 . TRBJ1-6
TGTGCCAGCACCCACTCCGGGACACGTGAAGCTTTCTTT CASTHSGTREAFF . TRBV12-3/TRBV12-4 . TRBJ1-1
TGTGCCAGCAGTAACCTCTGGACAGCGAACACTGAAGCTTTCTTT CASSNLWTANTEAFF many TRBV28 . TRBJ1-1
TGTGCCAGCAGTTTAGGCGCAGATAATTCACCCCTCCACTTT CASSLGADNSPLHF many TRBV12-3/TRBV12-4 . TRBJ1-6
TGCAGCGTTGAGAGGCGGGGTGCTGAAGCTTTCTTT CSVERRGAEAFF few TRBV29-1 . TRBJ1-1
TGTGCCAGCAGTTACTCGATGGAGGGGGGCCCCTACGAGCAGTACTTC CASSYSMEGGPYEQYF . TRBV6-2/TRBV6-3 . TRBJ2-7
TGTGCCAGCCGCCCGTTAGGGACAGGGGTCTACGAGCAGTACTTC CASRPLGTGVYEQYF . TRBV27 TRBD1 TRBJ2-7
TGCAGTGCTTGCGATAGAATGAACACTGAAGCTTTCTTT CSACDRMNTEAFF . TRBV20-1 . TRBJ1-1
TGTGCCAGCAGTTCCCCGACATTTGAGAGCGCTGAAGCTTTCTTT CASSSPTFESAEAFF many TRBV27 . TRBJ1-1
TGTGCCAGCAGTCCGATGGGGTCAGCGTTCACCGGGGAGCTGTTTTTT CASSPMGSAFTGELFF few TRBV12-3/TRBV12-4 . TRBJ2-2
TGTGCCAGCAGTTTACGGTGCGGGGAGGGAGAGCAGTACTTC CASSLRCGEGEQYF many TRBV12-3/TRBV12-4 TRBD2 TRBJ2-7
TGTGCCAGCAGCCAAGGACTAGCCGTTGAGCAGTACTTC CASSQGLAVEQYF many TRBV3-1 TRBD2 TRBJ2-7
TGTGCCAGCAGCTTTCCGGGACAGGGGCAGCCCCAGCATTTT CASSFPGQGQPQHF few TRBV7-2 TRBD1 TRBJ1-5
TGTGCCAGCAGTTCGGCTATATCTAGGTCTCACGCAATGGTCTATGGCTACACCTTC CASSSAISRSHAMVYGYTF many TRBV28 . TRBJ1-2
TGTGCCAGCACGAGGGACAGGGATCATGGCTACACCTTC CASTRDRDHGYTF many TRBV28 TRBD1 TRBJ1-2
TGTGCCAGCAGTTCCTACGGAGGGGGCCGGGGACAGGGTTTTGGCTACACCTTC CASSSYGGGRGQGFGYTF many TRBV12-3/TRBV12-4 TRBD1 TRBJ1-2
TGTGCCAATGGGACTAGCGGAGCTAGCTCCTACGAGCAGTACTTC CANGTSGASSYEQYF many TRBV28 TRBD2 TRBJ2-7
TGTGCCGGCACCGGGACAGCCAAAAACATTCAGTACTTC CAGTGTAKNIQYF . TRBV6-1 . TRBJ2-4
TGTGCCAGCAGTTACGGTGGACAGGGGGGAACTGAAGCTTTCTTT CASSYGGQGGTEAFF few TRBV6-5 TRBD1 TRBJ1-1
TGCAGTGCTAGAGATCTCGAGGTGGTGAGCACTGAAGCTTTCTTT CSARDLEVVSTEAFF few TRBV20-1 . TRBJ1-1
TGTGCCAGCAGGCAAGCGGGAGTAGGAGAGACCCAGTACTTC CASRQAGVGETQYF few TRBV27 TRBD2 TRBJ2-5
TGCGCCAGCAGCCTATTTACCGGGAGCGCGTCCGGAGATACGCAGTATTTT CASSLFTGSASGDTQYF . TRBV5-1 . TRBJ2-3
TGTGCCACAAAAGGGGGGGCGGCGAACACCGGGGAGCTGTTTTTT CATKGGAANTGELFF few TRBV19 . TRBJ2-2
TGCAGTGCTAGAGAACCGGGACAGGGAAGAACCGGGGAGCTGTTTTTT CSAREPGQGRTGELFF . TRBV20-1 TRBD1 TRBJ2-2
TGTGCCAGCAGTCTCTTGTCAGGGGGGGGGGAAAAACTGTTTTTT CASSLLSGGGEKLFF . TRBV12-3/TRBV12-4 TRBD1 TRBJ1-4
TGTGCCAGCAGTTTAGAGGGGGCGACGAACACTGAAGCTTTCTTT CASSLEGATNTEAFF many TRBV12-3/TRBV12-4 TRBD1 TRBJ1-1
TGTGCCAGCAACATCCGGGGTTCTGGCTACACCTTC CASNIRGSGYTF few TRBV12-3/TRBV12-4 . TRBJ1-2
TGTGCCAGCAGCTTAGAAGCGGGAGTCCACGAGCAGTACTTC CASSLEAGVHEQYF . TRBV11-2 TRBD2 TRBJ2-7
TGCAGTGCTAGTACAGGGAACTATAATTCACCCCTCCACTTT CSASTGNYNSPLHF few TRBV20-1 . TRBJ1-6
TGTGCCAGCAGCTTAACGGCCGGACTCCAAGAGACCCAGTACTTC CASSLTAGLQETQYF few TRBV7-3 . TRBJ2-5
TGTGCCTGGAGTGGAACGAGGACTAGCGGTGAGCAGTACTTC CAWSGTRTSGEQYF . TRBV30 TRBD2 TRBJ2-7
TGTGCCTGGACCCACGTCGGAGAGACCCAGTACTTC CAWTHVGETQYF . TRBV30 . TRBJ2-5
TGCGCCAGCAGTGAAAGTGGGGATCAGCCCCAGCATTTT CASSESGDQPQHF . TRBV10-2 . TRBJ1-5
TGTGCCAGCAAAATACAGGGGGCCCCTAACACTGAAGCTTTCTTT CASKIQGAPNTEAFF few TRBV6-1 TRBD1 TRBJ1-1
TGTGCCAGCAGTGAAATTGTAAACCGGAGGGAACTGTTTTTT CASSEIVNRRELFF many TRBV2 . TRBJ1-4
TGTGCCAGCAGCTTACTCCCAACGGGAGGGCCGGGTGAGACCCAGTACTTC CASSLLPTGGPGETQYF . TRBV7-9 TRBD2 TRBJ2-5
TGTGCCAGCAGCTTTAGGACGGATGGCTATGGCTACACCTTC CASSFRTDGYGYTF few TRBV5-6 . TRBJ1-2
TGCGCCAGCAGTGAACGACAGGACACCGGGGAGCTGTTTTTT CASSERQDTGELFF . TRBV28 . TRBJ2-2
TGTGCCAGCAGATCCTCTGGAAACACCATATATTTT CASRSSGNTIYF many TRBV6-1 . TRBJ1-3
TGTGCCAGCAGCCCCGGACTAGCAGGTCTCAATGAGCAGTTCTTC CASSPGLAGLNEQFF many TRBV12-3/TRBV12-4 TRBD2 TRBJ2-1
TGTGCCAGCAGCTTAGTTGCAGGGAATACTGAAGCTTTCTTT CASSLVAGNTEAFF many TRBV5-1 . TRBJ1-1
TGCAGCGTTGTTTGGACAAAAACCTCCTATGGCTACACCTTC CSVVWTKTSYGYTF . TRBV29-1 . TRBJ1-2
TGTGCCACGGGGAGGGGGTCCGGGGAGCTGTTTTTT CATGRGSGELFF . TRBV19 . TRBJ2-2
TGTGCCAGCAGTTATACGGGAGACCGAACCTACGAGCAGTACTTC CASSYTGDRTYEQYF few TRBV6-5 . TRBJ2-7
TGTGCCAGCAGTGAAGGACGGATGGGGGGAACTGGCTACACCTTC CASSEGRMGGTGYTF . TRBV25-1 . TRBJ1-2
TGTGCCAGCAGCCCCCATGGGGATCAGCCCCAGCATTTT CASSPHGDQPQHF . TRBV3-1 . TRBJ1-5
TGTGCCAGCAGCTTGTCCTACCCGAACACTGAAGCTTTCTTT CASSLSYPNTEAFF . TRBV7-2 . TRBJ1-1
TGCGCCAGCCAGCCCCCGACAGGGATGAACACTGAAGCTTTCTTT CASQPPTGMNTEAFF . TRBV5-1 TRBD1 TRBJ1-1
TGTGCCAGCAGCCAGGACAGCTCTTTCTCTGGAAACACCATATATTTT CASSQDSSFSGNTIYF . TRBV11-1 . TRBJ1-3
TGCAGCGTTGATATACCTTCTGGGACCCAGTACTTC CSVDIPSGTQYF . TRBV29-1 . TRBJ2-5
TGCGCCAGCAGCCCAACTAGCGGGATATCTAATGAGCAGTTCTTC CASSPTSGISNEQFF few TRBV5-1 TRBD2 TRBJ2-1
TGTGCCAGCAGTCCCGGTAAAGTAGCGGGAGGAATGGAGACCCAGTACTTC CASSPGKVAGGMETQYF . TRBV6-2/TRBV6-3 TRBD2 TRBJ2-5